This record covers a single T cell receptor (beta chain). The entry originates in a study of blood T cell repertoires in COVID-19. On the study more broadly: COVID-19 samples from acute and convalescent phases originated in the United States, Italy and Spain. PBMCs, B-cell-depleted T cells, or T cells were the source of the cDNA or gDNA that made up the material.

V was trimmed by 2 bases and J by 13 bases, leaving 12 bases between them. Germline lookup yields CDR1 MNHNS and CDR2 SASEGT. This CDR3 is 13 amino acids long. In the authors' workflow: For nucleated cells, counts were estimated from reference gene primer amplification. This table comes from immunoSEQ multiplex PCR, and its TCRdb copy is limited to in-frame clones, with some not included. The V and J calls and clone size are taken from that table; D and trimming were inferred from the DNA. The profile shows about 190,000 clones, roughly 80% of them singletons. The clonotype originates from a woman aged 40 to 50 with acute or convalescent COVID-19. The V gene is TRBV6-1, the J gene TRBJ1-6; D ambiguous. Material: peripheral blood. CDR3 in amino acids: CASSESQNMPLHF. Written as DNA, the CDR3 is TGTGCCAGCAGTGAATCGCAAAACATGCCCCTCCACTTT.